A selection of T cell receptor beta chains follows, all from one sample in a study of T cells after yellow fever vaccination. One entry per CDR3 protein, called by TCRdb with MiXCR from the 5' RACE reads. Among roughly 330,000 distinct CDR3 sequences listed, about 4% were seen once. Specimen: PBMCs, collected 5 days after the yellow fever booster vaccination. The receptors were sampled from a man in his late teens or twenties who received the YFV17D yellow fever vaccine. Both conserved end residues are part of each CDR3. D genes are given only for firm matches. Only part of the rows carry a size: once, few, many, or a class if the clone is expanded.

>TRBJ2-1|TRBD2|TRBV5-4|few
TGTGCCAGCAGCTTGGCCGCTAGCGGGGGCGATGAGCAGTTCTTC
CASSLAASGGDEQFF
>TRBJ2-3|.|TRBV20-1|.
TGCAGTGCTCATAACCGTGGCACAGATACGCAGTATTTT
CSAHNRGTDTQYF
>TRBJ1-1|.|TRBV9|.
TGTGCCAGCAGCCCACCGCGGGCACTGGGAACTGAAGCTTTCTTT
CASSPPRALGTEAFF
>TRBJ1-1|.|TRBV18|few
TGTGCCAGCTCACCATCTACAGACATTGAAGCTTTCTTT
CASSPSTDIEAFF
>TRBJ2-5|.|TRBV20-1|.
TGCAGTGCTAGAGAAGAGCTTGAAGAGACCCAGTACTTC
CSAREELEETQYF
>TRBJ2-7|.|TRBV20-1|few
TGCAGTGCTAGGGACAGCGACTCCTACGAGCAGTACTTC
CSARDSDSYEQYF
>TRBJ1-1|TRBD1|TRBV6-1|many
TGTGCCAGCAGTGAAATCGGGACAGGGCCGAACACTGAAGCTTTCTTT
CASSEIGTGPNTEAFF
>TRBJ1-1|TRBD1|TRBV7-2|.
TGTGCCAGCAGCTTCCCCGGGACAGCCATTGAAGCTTTCTTT
CASSFPGTAIEAFF
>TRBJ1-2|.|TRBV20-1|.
TGCAGTGCTCCTTCAGGCGCGTATAACTATGGCTACACCTTC
CSAPSGAYNYGYTF
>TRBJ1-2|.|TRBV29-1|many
TGCAGCGTTGAGTCCCATTACTATGGCTACACCTTC
CSVESHYYGYTF
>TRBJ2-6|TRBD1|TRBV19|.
TGTGCCAGTAGTAGGGGACAGGGGAGGGCTGGGGCCAACGTCCTGACTTTC
CASSRGQGRAGANVLTF
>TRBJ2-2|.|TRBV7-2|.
TGTGCCAGCAGCTTAGGGAGGCGGGCTTACACCGGGGAGCTGTTTTTT
CASSLGRRAYTGELFF
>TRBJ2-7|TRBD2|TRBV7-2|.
TGTGCCAGCAGCTTCCTAGCGGGGGTTGAGCAGTACTTC
CASSFLAGVEQYF
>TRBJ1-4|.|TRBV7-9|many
TGTGCCAGCAGCTTAGGAAGGAGGGCAACTAATGAAAAACTGTTTTTT
CASSLGRRATNEKLFF
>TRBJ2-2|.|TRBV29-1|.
TGCAGCGTTGTAACAGACACCGGGGAGCTGTTTTTT
CSVVTDTGELFF
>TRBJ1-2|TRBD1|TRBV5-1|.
TGCGCCAGCAGCCCCGGGACAGGCGGGGGGTATGGCTACACCTTC
CASSPGTGGGYGYTF
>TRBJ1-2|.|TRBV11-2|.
TGTGCCAGCAGCCCCCAAATAGTAGGGAGTGGCTACACCTTC
CASSPQIVGSGYTF
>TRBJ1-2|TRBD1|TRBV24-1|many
TGTGCCACCAGCCCCGGGACAGGGGTCTATGGCTACACCTTC
CATSPGTGVYGYTF
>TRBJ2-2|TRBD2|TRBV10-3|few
TGTGCCATCAGACGTGGGACTAGCGGGGCAACGAACACCGGGGAGCTGTTTTTT
CAIRRGTSGATNTGELFF
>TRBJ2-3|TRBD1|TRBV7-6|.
TGTGCCAGCAGCTTAGCTACAGGGGGCTTGCAGTATTTT
CASSLATGGLQYF
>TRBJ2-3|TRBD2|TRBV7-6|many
TGTGCCAGCAGCCCCCACCGGGGGGGCGAGGTAGATACGCAGTATTTT
CASSPHRGGEVDTQYF
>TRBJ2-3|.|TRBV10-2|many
TGCGCCAGCGGGGGGTCCCCAGATACGCAGTATTTT
CASGGSPDTQYF
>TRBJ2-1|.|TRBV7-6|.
TGTGCCAGCAGCTTAGTACCCAGGGACGAGCAGTTCTTC
CASSLVPRDEQFF
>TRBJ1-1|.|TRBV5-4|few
TGTGCCACCGCCTGGGAACCCACGAACACTGAAGCTTTCTTT
CATAWEPTNTEAFF
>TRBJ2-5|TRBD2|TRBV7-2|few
TGTGCCAGCAGCCGAGTGGGGACTAGCGGGGGCGGGGAGACCCAGTACTTC
CASSRVGTSGGGETQYF
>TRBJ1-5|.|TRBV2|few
TGTGCCAGCAGTCCGACTACGGCTAATCAGCCCCAGCATTTT
CASSPTTANQPQHF
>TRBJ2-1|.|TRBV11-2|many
TGTGCCAGCAGCTTAGTGGCCTCCTACAATGAGCAGTTCTTC
CASSLVASYNEQFF
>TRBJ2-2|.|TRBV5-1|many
TGCGCCAGCAGCTTGGTGGGACGAGACACCGGGGAGCTGTTTTTT
CASSLVGRDTGELFF
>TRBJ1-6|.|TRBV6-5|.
TGTGCCAGCAGGTTATACAGGGTGGATAATTCACCCCTCCACTTT
CASRLYRVDNSPLHF
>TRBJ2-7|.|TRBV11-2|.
TGTGCCAGCAGCTTTTCCGGGACAATCCCCTCCTACGAGCAGTACTTC
CASSFSGTIPSYEQYF
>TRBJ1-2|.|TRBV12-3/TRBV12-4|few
TGTGCCAGCAGAGGAGCCGTAGGGGGGCGAAAGGATGGCTACACCTTC
CASRGAVGGRKDGYTF
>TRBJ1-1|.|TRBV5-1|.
TGCGCCAGCAGCTTGTCCCCAAGAGGGTTGAACACTGAAGCTTTCTTT
CASSLSPRGLNTEAFF
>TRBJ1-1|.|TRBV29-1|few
TGCAGCGTCAGCCGGGGGATGAACACTGAAGCTTTCTTT
CSVSRGMNTEAFF